The entry that follows covers one TCR beta chain sequence. The target antigen is unknown. The limits of the CDR3 on the DNA are not certain, so only TCRdb's listed CDR3 is given. This specimen belongs to a study of T cell responses to AZD1222 COVID-19 vaccine. The study, taken as a whole, reports: Females made up more of the donors, who were largely white British, and clonal diversity may have come out too low. The study found Spike-specific TCR breadth and depth rose after two AZD1222 doses.

Some clones are missing from TCRdb's copy, which holds only in-frame ones; the method was immunoSEQ multiplex PCR. The sample shows about 97,000 clones, around 89% of them seen only once. The sequence derives from an adult in good health. The sequenced sample was peripheral blood, obtained on day 0 of AZD1222 vaccination.

The CDR3 here is CASSKTRAWGSGTDTQYF. The chain employs TRBV21-1 and TRBJ2-3. TRBV21-1 is a listed pseudogene. The CDR3 comprises 18 residues, both ends counted.